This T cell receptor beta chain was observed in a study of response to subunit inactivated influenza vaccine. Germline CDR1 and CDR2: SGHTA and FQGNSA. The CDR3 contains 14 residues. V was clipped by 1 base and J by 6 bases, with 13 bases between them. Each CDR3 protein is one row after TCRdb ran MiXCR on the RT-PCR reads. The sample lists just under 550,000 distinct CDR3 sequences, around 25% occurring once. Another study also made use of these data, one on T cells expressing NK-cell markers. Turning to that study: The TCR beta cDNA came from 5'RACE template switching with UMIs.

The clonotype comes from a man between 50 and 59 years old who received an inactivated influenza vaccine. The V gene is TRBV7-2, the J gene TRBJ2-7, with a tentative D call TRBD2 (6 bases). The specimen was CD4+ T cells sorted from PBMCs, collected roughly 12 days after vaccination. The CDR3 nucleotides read TGTGCCAGCAGCTTAGAAGTTTTGGGGGGCGAGCAGTACTTC. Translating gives CASSLEVLGGEQYF.